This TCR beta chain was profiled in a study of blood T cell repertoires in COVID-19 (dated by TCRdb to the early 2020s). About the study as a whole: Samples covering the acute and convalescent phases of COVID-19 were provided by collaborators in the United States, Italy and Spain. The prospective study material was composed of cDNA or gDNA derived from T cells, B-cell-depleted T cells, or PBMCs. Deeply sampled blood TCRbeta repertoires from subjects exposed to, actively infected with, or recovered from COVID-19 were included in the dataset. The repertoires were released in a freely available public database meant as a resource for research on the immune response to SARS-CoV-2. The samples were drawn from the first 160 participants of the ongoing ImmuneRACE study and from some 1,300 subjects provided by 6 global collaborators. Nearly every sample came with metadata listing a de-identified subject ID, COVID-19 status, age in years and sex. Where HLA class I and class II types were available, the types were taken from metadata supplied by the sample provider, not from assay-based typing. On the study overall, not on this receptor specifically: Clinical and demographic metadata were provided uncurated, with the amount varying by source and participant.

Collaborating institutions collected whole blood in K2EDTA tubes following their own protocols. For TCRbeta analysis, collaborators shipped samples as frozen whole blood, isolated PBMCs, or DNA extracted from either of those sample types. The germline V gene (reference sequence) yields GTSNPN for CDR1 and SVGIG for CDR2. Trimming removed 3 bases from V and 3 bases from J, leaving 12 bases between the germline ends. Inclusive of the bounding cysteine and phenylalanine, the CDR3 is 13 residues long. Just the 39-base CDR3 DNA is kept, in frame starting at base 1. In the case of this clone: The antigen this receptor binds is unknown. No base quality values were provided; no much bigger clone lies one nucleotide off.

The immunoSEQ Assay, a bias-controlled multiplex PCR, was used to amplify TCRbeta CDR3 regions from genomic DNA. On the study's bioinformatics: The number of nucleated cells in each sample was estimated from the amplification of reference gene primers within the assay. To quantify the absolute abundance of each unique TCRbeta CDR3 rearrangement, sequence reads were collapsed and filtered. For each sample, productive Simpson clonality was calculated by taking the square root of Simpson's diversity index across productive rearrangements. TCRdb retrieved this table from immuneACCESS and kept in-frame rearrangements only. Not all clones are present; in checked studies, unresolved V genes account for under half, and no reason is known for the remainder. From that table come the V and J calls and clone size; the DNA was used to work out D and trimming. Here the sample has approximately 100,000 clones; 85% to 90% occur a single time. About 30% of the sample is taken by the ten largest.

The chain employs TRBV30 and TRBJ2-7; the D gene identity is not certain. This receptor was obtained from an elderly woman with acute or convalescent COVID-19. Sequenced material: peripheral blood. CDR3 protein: CAWSPSQYYEQYF. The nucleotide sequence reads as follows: TGTGCCTGGAGCCCATCACAGTACTACGAGCAGTACTTC. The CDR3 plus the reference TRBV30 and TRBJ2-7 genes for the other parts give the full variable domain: SQTIHQWPATLVQPVGSPLSLECTVEGTSNPNLYWYRQAAGRGLQLLFYSVGIGQISSEVPQNLSASRPQDRQFILSSKKLLLSDSGFYLCAWSPSQYYEQYFGPGTRLTVT.